Listed here are 12 T cell receptor beta chains from one sample, sequenced in a study of Ad26.COV2.S vaccination and SARS-CoV-2 variants (dated by TCRdb to about 2021). The time point label for this specimen denotes: individuals recovered from natural SARS-CoV-2 infection. The library relied on the immunoSEQ multiplex PCR assay. The immuneACCESS repertoire file appears here via TCRdb, limited to in-frame rearrangements. These files lack a portion of the clones; in checked studies, under half of the deficit traces to unresolved V genes, and the cause of the others is not known. The sample profile shows just over 350,000 clones; just over 90% of them were found once. 3% to 5% of the sample is held by the ten biggest clonotypes. This sample comprised peripheral blood, obtained after recovery from COVID-19. The receptors were gathered from a human donor who had recovered from COVID-19.

The chain links TRBV3-1 (or the pseudogene TRBV3-2) to TRBJ1-5; D is possibly TRBD1 (6 bases). From germline, CDR1 is LGHDT and CDR2 YNNKEL (reference sequence). CDR3 length equals 16 residues. V was clipped by 4 bases and J by 1 base, with 14 bases between them. The CDR3 coding sequence is TGTGCCAGCAGCCGAGGGACATCTGGCAGCAATCAGCCCCAGCATTTT. Translation: CASSRGTSGSNQPQHF.

V usage is TRBV6-5 and J usage is TRBJ1-3, with no clear D. CDR1 and CDR2 (germline): MNHEY, SVGAGI. Trimming cost V 6 bases and J 0 bases, with 12 bases left between them. There are 15 residues in the CDR3. CDR3 nucleotide sequence: TGTGCCAGCAGGTTACAGCTATCCTCTGGAAACACCATATATTTT. The encoded protein is CASRLQLSSGNTIYF.

The V gene is TRBV27, the J gene TRBJ2-2; D not certain. Per the germline V gene, CDR1 is MNHEY and CDR2 is SMNVEV (reference sequence). The CDR3 has 13 amino acids. The V end lost 0 bases, the J end lost 1 base, and 0 bases lay between the germline ends. DNA for the CDR3: TGTGCCAGCAGTTTATCGAACACCGGGGAGCTGTTTTTT. Amino acid sequence: CASSLSNTGELFF.

This chain connects TRBV7-9 to TRBJ1-5; 7 bases are shared with TRBD1. J was trimmed by 6 bases and V by 7 bases; bases with no gene match: 6. The CDR3 consists of 13 residues. Germline CDR1 reads SEHNR; CDR2 reads FQNEAQ (reference sequence). The CDR3 reads CASIPRGLQPQHF. CDR3 DNA sequence: TGTGCCAGCATCCCGAGGGGGCTTCAGCCCCAGCATTTT.

The rearrangement joins TRBV5-1 to TRBJ1-4; 8 nucleotides match TRBD1. Germline loops: CDR1 SGHRS, CDR2 YFSETQ. V trimming: 3 bases; J trimming: 0 bases; junction bases outside the gene matches: 7. The CDR3 covers 17 residues. The CDR3: CASSSDRGYATNEKLFF. The CDR3 DNA is TGCGCCAGCAGCTCCGACAGGGGCTATGCAACTAATGAAAAACTGTTTTTT.

The chain has TRBV7-2 and TRBJ1-2, with 10 bases matching TRBD1. This CDR3 has 14 amino acids. Looked up from germline, CDR1 is SGHTA and CDR2 is FQGNSA. With 4 bases clipped from V and 5 bases from J, the junction kept 4 bases outside the gene matches. The CDR3 DNA reads TGTGCCAGCAGCTCCCGGGACAGGGGTTATGGCTACACCTTC. This sequence encodes CASSSRDRGYGYTF.

The chain employs TRBV4-3 and TRBJ2-1; 8 bases fit TRBD2. J lost 9 bases, V lost 1 base, and 11 bases had no gene match. Germline loops: CDR1 LGHNA, CDR2 YSLEER. The length of the CDR3 is 16 residues. The CDR3 DNA reads TGCGCCAGCAGCCAAGCGGCCCCGGGACTAGGCGGTGAGCAGTTCTTC. This translates into CASSQAAPGLGGEQFF.

The rearrangement uses TRBV6-6 and TRBJ1-4; D is undetermined. Deletions cut 7 bases from V and 7 bases from J, with 13 bases between. This CDR3 comprises 13 residues. CDR1 is MNHNY and CDR2 is SVGAGI in the germline V gene (reference sequence). The CDR3 DNA reads as TGTGCCAGCACACGGAGGACCCCTGAAAAACTGTTTTTT. Residues: CASTRRTPEKLFF.

The chain recombines TRBV4-2 with TRBJ1-2; tentative D call: TRBD1 (6 bases). The CDR3 extends over 15 amino acids. Germline V lookup: CDR1 LGHNA, CDR2 YNFKEQ. Deletions cut 1 base from V and 3 bases from J, with 12 bases between. The CDR3 sequence: CASSQAGTPHYGYTF. CDR3 in DNA: TGTGCCAGCAGCCAAGCCGGGACACCGCACTATGGCTACACCTTC.

Worth noting for this clone: Germline and junction disagree at one end, which may indicate a read error. The chain joins TRBV13 to TRBJ2-1; the match to TRBD2 covers 8 bases. CDR1 PRHDT and CDR2 FYEKMQ come from the germline V gene (reference sequence). The CDR3 runs 15 residues. DNA for the CDR3: TGTGCCAGCAGTTTAGCGGGGAGCTCCTACAATGAGCAGTTCTTC. Protein: CASSLAGSSYNEQFF.

The chain links TRBV9 to TRBJ2-1; 9 nucleotides align to TRBD1. Germline loops: CDR1 SGDLS, CDR2 YYNGEE. The V gene end was trimmed by 0 bases and the J gene end by 8 bases; junction bases not matched to a gene: 6. CDR3 length equals 15 residues. Here the CDR3 reads CASSVEGTGSHEQFF. CDR3 bases: TGTGCCAGCAGCGTAGAGGGGACAGGGTCTCATGAGCAGTTCTTC.

About this clone itself: The same CDR3 also results from other DNA sequences found in this sample. The V gene is TRBV6-5, the J gene TRBJ1-5; D unresolved. Germline CDR1 is MNHEY and CDR2 is SVGAGI. This CDR3 is 15 amino acids long. The V gene lost 0 bases and the J gene lost 0 bases, with 6 bases spanning the gap. CDR3 bases: TGTGCCAGCAGTTACTCTTGGGGTAGCAATCAGCCCCAGCATTTT. Translating it yields CASSYSWGSNQPQHF.